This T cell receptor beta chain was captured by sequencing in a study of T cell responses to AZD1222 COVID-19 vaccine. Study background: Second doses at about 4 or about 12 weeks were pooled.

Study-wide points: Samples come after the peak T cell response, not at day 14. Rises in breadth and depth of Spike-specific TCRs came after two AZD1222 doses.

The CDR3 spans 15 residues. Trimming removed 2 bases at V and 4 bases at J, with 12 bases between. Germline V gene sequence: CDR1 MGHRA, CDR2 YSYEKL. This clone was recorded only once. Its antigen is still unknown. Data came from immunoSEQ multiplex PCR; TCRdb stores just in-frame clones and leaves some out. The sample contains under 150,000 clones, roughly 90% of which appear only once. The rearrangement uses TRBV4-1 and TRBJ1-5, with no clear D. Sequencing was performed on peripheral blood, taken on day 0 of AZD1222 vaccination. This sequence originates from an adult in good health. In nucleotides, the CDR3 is TGCGCCAGCAGCCAATACGGGGTCTGGAATCAGCCCCAGCATTTT. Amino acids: CASSQYGVWNQPQHF.